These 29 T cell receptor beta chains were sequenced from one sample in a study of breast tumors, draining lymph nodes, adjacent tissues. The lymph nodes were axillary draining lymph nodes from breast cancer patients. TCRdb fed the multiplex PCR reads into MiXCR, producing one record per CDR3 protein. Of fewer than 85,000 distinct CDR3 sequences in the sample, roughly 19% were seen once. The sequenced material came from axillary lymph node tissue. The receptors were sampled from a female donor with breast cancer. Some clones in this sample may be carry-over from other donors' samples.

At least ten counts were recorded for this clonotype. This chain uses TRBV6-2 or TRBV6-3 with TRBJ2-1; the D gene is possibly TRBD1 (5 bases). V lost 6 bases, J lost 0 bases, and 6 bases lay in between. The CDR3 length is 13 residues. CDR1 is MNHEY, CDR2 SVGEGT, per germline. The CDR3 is CASRTDSYNEQFF. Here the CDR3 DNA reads TGTGCCAGCAGGACAGACTCCTACAATGAGCAGTTCTTC.

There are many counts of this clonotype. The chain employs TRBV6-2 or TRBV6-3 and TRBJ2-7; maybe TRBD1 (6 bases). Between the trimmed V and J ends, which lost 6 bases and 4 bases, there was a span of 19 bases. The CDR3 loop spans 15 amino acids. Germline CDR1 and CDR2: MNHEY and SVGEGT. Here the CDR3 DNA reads TGTGCCAGCAGGTCTCGCACAGGGAGATGGTACGAGCAGTACTTC. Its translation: CASRSRTGRWYEQYF.

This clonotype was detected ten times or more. The CDR3 DNA reads TGCAGTGCTCTCAACAGGGGAAACACCATATATTTT. Protein product: CSALNRGNTIYF. The chain employs TRBV20-1 and TRBJ1-3, with D possibly matching TRBD1 (5 bases). CDR1 DFQATT and CDR2 SNEGSKA come from the germline V gene (reference sequence). V gave up 5 bases and J gave up 4 bases, with 9 bases separating them. CDR3 size: 12 residues.

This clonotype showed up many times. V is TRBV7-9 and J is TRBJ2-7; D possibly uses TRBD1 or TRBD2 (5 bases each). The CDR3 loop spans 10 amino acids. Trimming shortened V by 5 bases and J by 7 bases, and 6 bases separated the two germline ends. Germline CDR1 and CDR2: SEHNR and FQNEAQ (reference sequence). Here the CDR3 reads CASSGGEQYF. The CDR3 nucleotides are TGTGCCAGCAGCGGGGGAGAGCAGTACTTC.

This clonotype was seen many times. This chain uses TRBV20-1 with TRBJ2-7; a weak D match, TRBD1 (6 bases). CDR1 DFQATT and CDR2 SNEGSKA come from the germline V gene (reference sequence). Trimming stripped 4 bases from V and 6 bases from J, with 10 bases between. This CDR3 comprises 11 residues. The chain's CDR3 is CSANPRGEQYF. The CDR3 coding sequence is TGCAGTGCTAACCCCAGGGGCGAGCAGTACTTC.

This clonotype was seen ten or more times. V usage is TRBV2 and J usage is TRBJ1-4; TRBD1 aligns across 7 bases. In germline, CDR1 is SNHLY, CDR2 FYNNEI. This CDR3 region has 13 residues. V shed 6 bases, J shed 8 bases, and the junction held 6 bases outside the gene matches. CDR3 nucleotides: TGTGCCAGCAGAGGGACAGTTGGGGAAAAACTGTTTTTT. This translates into CASRGTVGEKLFF. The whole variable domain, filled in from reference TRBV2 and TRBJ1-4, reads EPEVTQTPSHQVTQMGQEVILRCVPISNHLYFYWYRQILGQKVEFLVSFYNNEISEKSEIFDDQFSVERPDGSNFTLKIRSTKLEDSAMYFCASRGTVGEKLFFGSGTQLSVL.

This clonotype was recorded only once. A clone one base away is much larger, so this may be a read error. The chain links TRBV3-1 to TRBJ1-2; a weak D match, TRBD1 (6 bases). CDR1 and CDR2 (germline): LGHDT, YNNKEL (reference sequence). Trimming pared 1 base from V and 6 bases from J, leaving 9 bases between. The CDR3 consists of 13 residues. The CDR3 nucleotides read TGTGCCAGCAGCCAAGCAGGGGTGGATGGCTACACCTTC. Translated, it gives CASSQAGVDGYTF. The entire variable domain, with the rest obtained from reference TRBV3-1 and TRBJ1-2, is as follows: DTAVSQTPKYLVTQMGNDKSIKCEQNLGHDTMYWYKQDSKKFLKIMFSYNNKELIINETVPNRFSPKSPDKAHLNLHINSLELGDSAVYFCASSQAGVDGYTFGSGTRLTVV.

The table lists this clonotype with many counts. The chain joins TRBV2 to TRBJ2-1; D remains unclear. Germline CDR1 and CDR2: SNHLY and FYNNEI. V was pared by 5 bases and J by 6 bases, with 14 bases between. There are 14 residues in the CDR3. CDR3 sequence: CASSPNPGGNEQFF. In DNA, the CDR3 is TGTGCCAGCAGTCCCAATCCCGGTGGCAATGAGCAGTTCTTC.

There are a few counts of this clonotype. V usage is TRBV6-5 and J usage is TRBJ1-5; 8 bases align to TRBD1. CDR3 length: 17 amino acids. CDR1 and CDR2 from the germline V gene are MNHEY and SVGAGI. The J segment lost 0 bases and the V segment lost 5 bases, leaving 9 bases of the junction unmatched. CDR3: CASSNPGQAYSNQPQHF. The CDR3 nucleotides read TGTGCCAGCAGTAACCCGGGACAGGCGTATAGCAATCAGCCCCAGCATTTT.

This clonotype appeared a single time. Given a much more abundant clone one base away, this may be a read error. CDR3 bases: TGTGCCAGCAGCCAGGGACAGTCGAACACCGGGGAGCTGTTTTTT. This translates into CASSQGQSNTGELFF. V gene TRBV6-5 combines with J gene TRBJ2-2, with TRBD1 identical over 7 bases. Trimming removed 6 bases from V and 0 bases from J; junction bases left unmatched: 4. Germline-derived CDR1 and CDR2 are MNHEY and SVGAGI. This CDR3 comprises 15 residues.

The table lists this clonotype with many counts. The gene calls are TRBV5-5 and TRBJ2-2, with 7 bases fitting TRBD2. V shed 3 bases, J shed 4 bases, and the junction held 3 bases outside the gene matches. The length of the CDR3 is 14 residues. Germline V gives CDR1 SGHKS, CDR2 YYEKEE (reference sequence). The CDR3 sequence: CASSSSGFTGELFF. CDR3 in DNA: TGTGCCAGCAGCTCTAGCGGATTCACCGGGGAGCTGTTTTTT.

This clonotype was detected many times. CDR3 sequence reads: CSAPKFTGELFF. The CDR3 DNA reads TGCAGTGCTCCCAAATTTACCGGGGAGCTGTTTTTT. J is TRBJ2-2 and V is TRBV20-1; D gene ambiguous. V was trimmed by 5 bases and J by 5 bases, leaving 9 bases between them. The CDR3 is 12 residues long. The germline gives CDR1 DFQATT, CDR2 SNEGSKA (reference sequence).

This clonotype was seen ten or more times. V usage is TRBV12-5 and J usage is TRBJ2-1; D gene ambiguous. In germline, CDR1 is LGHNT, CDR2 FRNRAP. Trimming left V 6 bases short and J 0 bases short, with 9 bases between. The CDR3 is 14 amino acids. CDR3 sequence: CASGTLTSYNEQFF. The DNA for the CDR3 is TGTGCTAGTGGGACATTAACCTCCTACAATGAGCAGTTCTTC. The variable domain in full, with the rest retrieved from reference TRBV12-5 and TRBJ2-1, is DARVTQTPRHKVTEMGQEVTMRCQPILGHNTVFWYRQTMMQGLELLAYFRNRAPLDDSGMPKDRFSAEMPDATLATLKIQPSEPRDSAVYFCASGTLTSYNEQFFGPGTRLTVL.

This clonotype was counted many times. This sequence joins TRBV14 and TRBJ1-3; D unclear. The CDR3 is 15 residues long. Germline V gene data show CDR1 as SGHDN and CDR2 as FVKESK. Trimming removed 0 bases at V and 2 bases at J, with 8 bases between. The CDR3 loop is CASSQDLRAGNTIYF. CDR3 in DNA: TGTGCCAGCAGCCAAGATTTACGGGCTGGAAACACCATATATTTT.

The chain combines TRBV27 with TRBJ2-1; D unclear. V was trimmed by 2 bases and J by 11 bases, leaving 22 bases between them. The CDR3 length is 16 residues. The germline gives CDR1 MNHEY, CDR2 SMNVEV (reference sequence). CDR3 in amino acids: CASSLIPDPYSRKQFF. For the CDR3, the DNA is TGTGCCAGCAGTTTAATCCCAGATCCCTACAGTAGAAAGCAGTTCTTC.

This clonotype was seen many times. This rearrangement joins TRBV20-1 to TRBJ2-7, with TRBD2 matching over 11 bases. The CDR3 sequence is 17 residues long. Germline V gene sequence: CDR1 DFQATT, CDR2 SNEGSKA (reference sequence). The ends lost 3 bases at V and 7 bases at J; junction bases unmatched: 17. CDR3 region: CSASGVSGRGGAVEQYF. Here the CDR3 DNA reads TGCAGTGCTAGTGGGGTTAGCGGGAGGGGTGGGGCTGTAGAGCAGTACTTC.

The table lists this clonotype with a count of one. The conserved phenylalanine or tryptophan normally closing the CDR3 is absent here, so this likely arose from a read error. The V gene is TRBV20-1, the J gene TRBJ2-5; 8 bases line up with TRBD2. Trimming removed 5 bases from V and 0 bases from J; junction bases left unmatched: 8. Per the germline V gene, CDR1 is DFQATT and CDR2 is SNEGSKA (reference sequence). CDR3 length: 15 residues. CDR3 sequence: CSAGGSSGYQETQYL. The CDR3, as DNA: TGCAGTGCTGGAGGATCTAGCGGGTACCAAGAGACCCAGTACCTC.

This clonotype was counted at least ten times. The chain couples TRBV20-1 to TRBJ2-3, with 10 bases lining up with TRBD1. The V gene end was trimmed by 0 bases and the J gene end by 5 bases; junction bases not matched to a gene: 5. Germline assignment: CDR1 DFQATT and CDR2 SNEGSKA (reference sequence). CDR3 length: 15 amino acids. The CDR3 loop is CSARDWDRGRDTQYF. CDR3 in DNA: TGCAGTGCTAGAGATTGGGACAGGGGAAGAGATACGCAGTATTTT.

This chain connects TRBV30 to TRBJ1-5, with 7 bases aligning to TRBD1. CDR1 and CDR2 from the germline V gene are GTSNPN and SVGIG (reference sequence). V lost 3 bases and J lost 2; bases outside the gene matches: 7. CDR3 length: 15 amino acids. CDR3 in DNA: TGTGCCTGGAGCGGGGCAGGGGGTGGCAATCAGCCCCAGCATTTT. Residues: CAWSGAGGGNQPQHF.

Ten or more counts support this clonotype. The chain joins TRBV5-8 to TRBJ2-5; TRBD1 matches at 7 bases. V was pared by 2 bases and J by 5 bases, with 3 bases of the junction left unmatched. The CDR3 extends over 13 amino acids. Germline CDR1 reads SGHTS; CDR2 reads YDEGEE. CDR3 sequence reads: CASSLRGRETQYF. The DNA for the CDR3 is TGTGCCAGCAGCTTAAGGGGGCGGGAGACCCAGTACTTC.

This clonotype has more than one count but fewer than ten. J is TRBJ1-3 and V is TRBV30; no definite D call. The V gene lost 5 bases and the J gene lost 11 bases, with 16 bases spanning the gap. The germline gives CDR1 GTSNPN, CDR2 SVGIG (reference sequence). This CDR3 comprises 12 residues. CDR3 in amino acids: CAWGFPGGPIYF. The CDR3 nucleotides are TGTGCCTGGGGCTTTCCAGGAGGGCCCATATATTTT.

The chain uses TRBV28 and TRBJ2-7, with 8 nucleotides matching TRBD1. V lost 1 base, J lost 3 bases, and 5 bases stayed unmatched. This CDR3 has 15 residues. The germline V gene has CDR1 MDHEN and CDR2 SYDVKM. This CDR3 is CASSLFQGASYEQYF. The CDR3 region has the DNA TGTGCCAGCAGTTTATTCCAGGGGGCAAGCTACGAGCAGTACTTC. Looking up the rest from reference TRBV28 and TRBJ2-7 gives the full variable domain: DVKVTQSSRYLVKRTGEKVFLECVQDMDHENMFWYRQDPGLGLRLIYFSYDVKMKEKGDIPEGYSVSREKKERFSLILESASTNQTSMYLCASSLFQGASYEQYFGPGTRLTVT.

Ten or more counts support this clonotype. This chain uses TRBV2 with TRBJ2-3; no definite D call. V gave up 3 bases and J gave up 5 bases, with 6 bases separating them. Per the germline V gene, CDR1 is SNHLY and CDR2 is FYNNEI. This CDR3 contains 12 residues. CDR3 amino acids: CASSDLGDTQYF. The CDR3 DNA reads TGTGCCAGCAGTGATTTGGGAGATACGCAGTATTTT.

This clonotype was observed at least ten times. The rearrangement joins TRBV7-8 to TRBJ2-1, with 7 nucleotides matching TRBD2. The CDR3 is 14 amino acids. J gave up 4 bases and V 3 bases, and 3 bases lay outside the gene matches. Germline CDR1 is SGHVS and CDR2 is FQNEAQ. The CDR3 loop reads CASSFSGPYNEQFF. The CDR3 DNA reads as TGTGCCAGCAGCTTTAGCGGGCCTTACAATGAGCAGTTCTTC.

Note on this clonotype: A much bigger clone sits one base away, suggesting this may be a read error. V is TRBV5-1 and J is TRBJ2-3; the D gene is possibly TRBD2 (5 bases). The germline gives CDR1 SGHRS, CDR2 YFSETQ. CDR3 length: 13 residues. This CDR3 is CASSVFLGDTRYF. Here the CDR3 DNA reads TGCGCCAGCAGCGTCTTTCTGGGAGATACGCGGTATTTT.

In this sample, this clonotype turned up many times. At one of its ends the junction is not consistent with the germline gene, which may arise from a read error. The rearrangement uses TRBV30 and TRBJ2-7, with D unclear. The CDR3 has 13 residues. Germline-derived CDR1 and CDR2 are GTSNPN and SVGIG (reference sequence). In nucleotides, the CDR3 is TGTGCCTGCCCCTCCAAGGGCTCCCACGAGCAGTACTTC. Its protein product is CACPSKGSHEQYF.

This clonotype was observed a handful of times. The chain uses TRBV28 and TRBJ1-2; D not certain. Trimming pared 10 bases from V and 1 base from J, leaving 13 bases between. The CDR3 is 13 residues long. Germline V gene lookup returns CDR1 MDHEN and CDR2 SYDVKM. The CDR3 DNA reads TGTGCCACCCAGCAGCCCAATAACTATGGCTACACCTTC. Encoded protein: CATQQPNNYGYTF.

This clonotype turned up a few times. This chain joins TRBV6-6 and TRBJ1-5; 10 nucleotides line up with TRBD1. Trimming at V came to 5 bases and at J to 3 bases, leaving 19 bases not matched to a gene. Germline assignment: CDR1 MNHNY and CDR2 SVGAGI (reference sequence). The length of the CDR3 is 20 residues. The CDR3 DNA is TGTGCCAGCAGTCCTACTAACTTATTAAGAGGGACAGGGGACAATCAGCCCCAGCATTTT. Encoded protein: CASSPTNLLRGTGDNQPQHF.

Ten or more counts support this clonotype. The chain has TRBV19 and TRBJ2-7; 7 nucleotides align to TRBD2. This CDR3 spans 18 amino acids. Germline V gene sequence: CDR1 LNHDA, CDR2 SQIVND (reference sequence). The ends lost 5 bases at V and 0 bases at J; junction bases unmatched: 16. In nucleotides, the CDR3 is TGTGCCAGTAGTGGGAGGGGAGGTGGACCGAGGAGCTCCTACGAGCAGTACTTC. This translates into CASSGRGGGPRSSYEQYF.